The 3 T cell receptor beta chains listed next were all sequenced from one sample in a study of regulatory T cells in long-lasting Graves disease. Time point reported: newly diagnosed GD, antithyroid drugs for less than 3 months. Construction of the TCR library relied on RNA isolated from PBMCs. Arm-PCR of CDR3 regions with iRepertoire HTBI primers generated TCR beta libraries. TCRdb called the multiplex PCR reads again in MiXCR, with one record for every CDR3 protein. The table shows about 210,000 distinct CDR3 sequences, with roughly 20% occurring only once. This sample was also put to use in a study of T cells in Graves' hyperthyroidism and ophthalmopathy.

This material consisted of peripheral blood mononuclear cells (PBMCs), taken at new diagnosis, from a patient treated with antithyroid drugs. The receptors here all came from a woman in her twenties or thirties with Graves disease.

Ten or more counts support this clonotype. The chain combines TRBV5-1 with TRBJ1-1; 9 bases are a match to TRBD1. Germline assignment: CDR1 SGHRS and CDR2 YFSETQ. The CDR3 contains 14 residues. After removal of 4 bases from V and 7 bases from J, the junction contained 8 bases not matched to a gene. The CDR3 loop reads CASSTGQGPGEAFF. The CDR3 coding sequence is TGCGCCAGCAGCACCGGACAGGGGCCAGGTGAAGCTTTCTTT.

This clonotype was seen repeatedly, ten times or more. The chain links TRBV28 to TRBJ1-6; D gene uncertain. V shed 6 bases and J shed 6 bases, with 12 bases lying between them. The CDR3 runs 14 residues. Germline V gives CDR1 MDHEN, CDR2 SYDVKM. In DNA form, the CDR3 reads TGTGCCAGCAGGCCGGGCCACCTTAATTCACCCCTCCACTTT. It encodes CASRPGHLNSPLHF.

In its sample, this clonotype was seen many times. The chain joins TRBV7-9 to TRBJ1-1; unclear D gene. The CDR3 loop spans 16 amino acids. CDR1 is SEHNR and CDR2 is FQNEAQ in the germline V gene (reference sequence). V lost 2 bases, J lost 4 bases, and 17 bases lay in between. DNA for the CDR3: TGTGCCAGCAGCTTATCGGGTCCGGCCCGGAGCACTGAAGCTTTCTTT. This encodes CASSLSGPARSTEAFF.